These T cell receptor beta chains were read from a single sample in a study of CD8+ T cells in alopecia areata. The data were produced by immunoSEQ multiplex PCR, yet TCRdb's version contains in-frame clones alone and is incomplete. The table includes 180,000 or so clones, roughly 60% detected once. Specimen: CD4+ T cells sorted from blood, collected between weeks 55 and 65, from a patient treated with tofacitinib. The receptors come from a human donor with alopecia areata. Both conserved end residues are part of each CDR3. D genes are given only for firm matches. Some rows have no size entry. The others give once, few or many, or a class for an expanded clone.

J gene | V gene | CDR3 length | D gene | clone size | CDR3 protein | CDR3 DNA
TRBJ1-1 | TRBV27 | 13 | NA | NA | CASSERGGTEAFF | TGTGCCAGCAGTGAAAGGGGAGGCACTGAAGCTTTCTTT
TRBJ1-6 | TRBV27 | 14 | NA | NA | CASSLGLGGSPLHF | TGTGCCAGCAGTTTAGGTCTTGGGGGTTCACCCCTCCACTTT
TRBJ1-1 | TRBV29-1 | 13 | TRBD1 | once | CSVVTGVNTEAFF | TGCAGCGTTGTGACAGGGGTTAACACTGAAGCTTTCTTT
TRBJ2-1 | TRBV30 | 16 | NA | NA | CAWSVTPGVTYNEQFF | TGTGCCTGGAGTGTAACCCCGGGGGTTACCTACAATGAGCAGTTCTTC
TRBJ2-3 | TRBV5-1 | 14 | TRBD2 | NA | CASFRLAATDTQYF | TGCGCCAGCTTCCGGCTAGCGGCCACAGATACGCAGTATTTT
TRBJ2-5 | TRBV7-3 | 13 | NA | NA | CASSLNTRETQYF | TGTGCCAGCAGCTTAAATACTAGGGAGACCCAGTACTTC
TRBJ1-4 | TRBV7-2 | 15 | NA | NA | CASSLEANRPEKLFF | TGTGCCAGCAGCTTAGAAGCAAATAGGCCGGAAAAACTGTTTTTT
TRBJ2-3 | TRBV5-1 | 13 | NA | NA | CASSLDVADTQYF | TGCGCCAGCAGCTTGGACGTCGCAGATACGCAGTATTTT
TRBJ2-1 | TRBV29-1 | 13 | NA | NA | CSADRSSYNEQFF | TGCAGCGCAGACAGGAGCTCCTACAATGAGCAGTTCTTC
TRBJ2-1 | TRBV20-1 | 11 | NA | few | CSARTSVEQFF | TGCAGTGCCAGAACTAGTGTCGAGCAGTTCTTC
TRBJ2-5 | TRBV29-1 | 14 | NA | NA | CSVEPLGGQETQYF | TGCAGCGTTGAACCCCTAGGGGGGCAAGAGACCCAGTACTTC
TRBJ2-5 | TRBV7-8 | 15 | TRBD2 | NA | CASSSRGGAGETQYF | TGTGCCAGCAGCTCGCGGGGGGGCGCAGGGGAGACCCAGTACTTC
TRBJ2-7 | TRBV9 | 13 | NA | once | CASSPRTSYEQYF | TGTGCCAGCAGCCCCAGGACAAGCTACGAGCAGTACTTC
TRBJ2-7 | TRBV29-1 | 15 | TRBD1 | NA | CSVADRGRSSYEQYF | TGCAGCGTCGCCGACAGGGGCCGAAGCTCCTACGAGCAGTACTTC
TRBJ2-2 | TRBV5-5 | 14 | NA | NA | CASTRDLATGELFF | TGTGCCAGCACCCGGGACCTGGCCACCGGGGAGCTGTTTTTT
TRBJ2-3 | TRBV2 | 13 | TRBD1 | NA | CASSESEGAPQYF | TGTGCCAGCAGTGAAAGTGAGGGGGCCCCGCAGTATTTT
TRBJ2-5 | TRBV19 | 14 | NA | NA | CASSRTGGAETQYF | TGTGCCAGTAGTCGCACTGGGGGGGCCGAGACCCAGTACTTC
TRBJ1-4 | TRBV5-1 | 14 | TRBD1 | few | CASSFRQGGEKLFF | TGCGCCAGCAGTTTCCGACAGGGAGGTGAAAAACTGTTTTTT
TRBJ2-7 | TRBV30 | 15 | TRBD2 | NA | CAWSVRRGVAYEQYF | TGTGCCTGGAGTGTAAGGCGGGGGGTAGCCTACGAGCAGTACTTC
TRBJ2-1 | TRBV18 | 16 | NA | NA | CASSPQGPPGAHEQFF | TGTGCCAGCTCACCCCAAGGTCCACCAGGGGCCCATGAGCAGTTCTTC
TRBJ1-1 | TRBV29-1 | 13 | NA | few | CSVEHGMNTEAFF | TGCAGCGTTGAACACGGAATGAACACTGAAGCTTTCTTT
TRBJ2-5 | TRBV29-1 | 12 | NA | NA | CSVAQGQETQYF | TGCAGCGTGGCCCAGGGGCAAGAGACCCAGTACTTC
TRBJ2-3 | TRBV27 | 11 | NA | NA | CANPRTDTQYF | TGTGCCAACCCACGCACAGATACGCAGTATTTT
TRBJ1-1 | TRBV25-1 | 14 | NA | NA | CASSTQGRNTEAFF | TGTGCCAGCAGTACCCAGGGAAGAAACACTGAAGCTTTCTTT
TRBJ2-5 | TRBV5-1 | 14 | NA | few | CASCRGNTQETQYF | TGCGCCAGCTGCCGGGGAAACACCCAAGAGACCCAGTACTTC
TRBJ2-7 | TRBV14 | 13 | NA | NA | CASSHPNAYEQYF | TGTGCCAGCAGCCACCCAAACGCCTACGAGCAGTACTTC
TRBJ1-2 | TRBV30 | 18 | NA | NA | CAWSVDVVTTSPNYGYTF | TGTGCCTGGAGTGTAGACGTGGTTACTACTTCTCCTAACTATGGCTACACCTTC
TRBJ1-2 | TRBV30 | 13 | TRBD1 | NA | CAWSPDRDGGYTF | TGTGCCTGGAGTCCCGACAGGGACGGCGGCTACACCTTC
TRBJ1-2 | TRBV19 | 13 | NA | NA | CASSPRGGVGYTF | TGTGCCAGTAGCCCTCGGGGGGGCGTCGGCTACACCTTC
TRBJ2-4 | TRBV19 | 16 | TRBD2 | NA | CASSLAGGNYKNIQYF | TGTGCCAGTAGCCTTGCGGGGGGAAACTACAAAAACATTCAGTACTTC
TRBJ2-1 | TRBV7-9 | 15 | NA | NA | CASAGGEGSYNEQFF | TGTGCCAGCGCCGGGGGCGAGGGATCCTACAATGAGCAGTTCTTC
TRBJ1-4 | TRBV2 | 13 | TRBD1 | NA | CATGGWTGRKLFF | TGTGCCACCGGGGGCTGGACAGGGAGGAAACTGTTTTTT
TRBJ2-5 | TRBV7-9 | 14 | NA | NA | CASSLGQVQETQYF | TGTGCCAGCAGCTTAGGGCAGGTCCAAGAGACCCAGTACTTC
TRBJ2-3 | TRBV4-1 | 14 | NA | NA | CATTPESLADTQYF | TGCGCCACTACACCCGAGTCGCTCGCAGATACGCAGTATTTT
TRBJ2-2 | TRBV11-2 | 12 | NA | NA | CASSFEAGELFF | TGTGCCAGCAGCTTTGAGGCCGGGGAGCTGTTTTTT
TRBJ2-7 | TRBV20-1 | 11 | NA | NA | CSVGRYYEQYF | TGCAGTGTAGGCAGGTACTACGAGCAGTACTTC
TRBJ2-5 | TRBV6-1 | 15 | NA | once | CASSDFRGDTETQYF | TGTGCCAGCAGTGATTTCAGGGGGGACACGGAGACCCAGTACTTC
TRBJ2-1 | TRBV5-6 | 14 | NA | NA | CASLSGTNYNEQFF | TGTGCCAGCTTGTCCGGGACAAATTACAATGAGCAGTTCTTC
TRBJ1-6 | TRBV5-1 | 18 | TRBD1 | NA | CASSLVGTGRSYNSPLHF | TGCGCCAGCAGCTTGGTGGGGACAGGGCGTTCCTATAATTCACCCCTCCACTTT
TRBJ2-7 | TRBV12-5 | 12 | NA | few | CASGLVGGEQYF | TGTGCTAGTGGTTTGGTAGGGGGCGAGCAGTACTTC
TRBJ1-5 | TRBV21-1 | 12 | NA | NA | CAISKREQPQHF | TGTGCCATCAGCAAAAGGGAGCAGCCCCAGCATTTT
TRBJ1-1 | TRBV5-1 | 13 | NA | few | CASSRRSDTEAFF | TGCGCCAGCAGCCGTCGAAGTGACACTGAAGCTTTCTTT
TRBJ2-7 | TRBV29-1 | 12 | NA | few | CSVGQKASEQYF | TGCAGCGTCGGACAGAAGGCTTCCGAGCAGTACTTC
TRBJ1-1 | TRBV2 | 11 | NA | NA | CASNRNTEAFF | TGTGCCAGCAACCGGAACACTGAAGCTTTCTTT
TRBJ2-2 | TRBV11-2 | 16 | NA | NA | CASSLEAGQNTGELFF | TGTGCCAGCAGCTTAGAGGCAGGGCAAAACACCGGGGAGCTGTTTTTT
TRBJ1-5 | TRBV30 | 12 | NA | NA | CAWSAFGQPQHF | TGTGCCTGGAGTGCCTTCGGTCAGCCCCAGCATTTT
TRBJ2-3 | TRBV2 | 14 | NA | NA | CASRWSGGADTQYF | TGTGCCAGCAGATGGAGTGGGGGCGCAGATACGCAGTATTTT
TRBJ2-5 | TRBV11-3 | 16 | TRBD2 | once | CASSLVLAALQETQYF | TGTGCCAGCAGCTTAGTGCTAGCGGCACTTCAAGAGACCCAGTACTTC
TRBJ2-1 | TRBV29-1 | 14 | NA | NA | CSAERGSSYNEQFF | TGCAGCGCCGAACGTGGAAGCTCCTACAATGAGCAGTTCTTC
TRBJ1-5 | TRBV30 | 13 | NA | NA | CAWAAGRNQPQHF | TGTGCCTGGGCGGCAGGGCGCAATCAGCCCCAGCATTTT
TRBJ1-2 | TRBV2 | 13 | NA | NA | CASSELTNYGYTF | TGTGCCAGCAGTGAGCTCACTAACTATGGCTACACCTTC
TRBJ2-7 | TRBV30 | 12 | NA | NA | CAWDQGGIEQYF | TGTGCCTGGGATCAGGGGGGGATCGAGCAGTACTTC
TRBJ1-2 | TRBV29-1 | 15 | TRBD1 | NA | CSVTASRDSASGYTF | TGCAGCGTTACGGCAAGTAGGGACAGCGCCAGTGGCTACACCTTC
TRBJ1-5 | TRBV27 | 13 | NA | NA | CASSLRGNQPQHF | TGTGCCAGCAGTTTACGCGGCAATCAGCCCCAGCATTTT
TRBJ2-7 | TRBV29-1 | 13 | NA | NA | CSVEDLGTYEQYF | TGCAGCGTTGAAGATCTTGGGACTTACGAGCAGTACTTC